These 6 T cell receptor beta chains were sequenced from one sample in a study of shared clonotypes between healthy human individuals. Method: immunoSEQ multiplex PCR; TCRdb's copy keeps in-frame clones and lacks some. The sample gives about 730,000 clones, roughly 72% of which show up once; around 1.7% is in the top ten. Sequencing input: memory CD4+ T cells sorted from blood. Documented subset: CD45RA-negative fraction. Receptors originate from a woman in her thirties in good health.

V gene TRBV4-1 combines with J gene TRBJ1-4; TRBD1 matches at 9 bases. CDR1 is MGHRA, CDR2 YSYEKL, per germline. V trimming: 5 bases; J trimming: 6 bases; junction bases outside the gene matches: 10. The CDR3 contains 16 residues. The CDR3 reads CASSLQGAYTDEKLFF. The CDR3 DNA is TGCGCCAGCAGCTTACAGGGGGCCTACACGGATGAAAAACTGTTTTTT.

The chain carries TRBV4-1 and TRBJ2-6; D gene ambiguous. This CDR3 is 19 amino acids long. With 4 bases removed from V and 0 bases from J, the gap between germline ends came to 19 bases. Germline CDR1 reads MGHRA; CDR2 reads YSYEKL. CDR3: CASSPSVPTTDSGANVLTF. Written as DNA, the CDR3 is TGCGCCAGCAGCCCGTCGGTACCGACAACCGACTCTGGGGCCAACGTCCTGACTTTC.

J is TRBJ2-1 and V is TRBV11-2, with TRBD2 identical over 7 bases. CDR1 SGHAT and CDR2 FQNNGV come from the germline V gene. Trimming at V came to 0 bases and at J to 6 bases, leaving 8 bases not matched to a gene. The CDR3 is made up of 16 amino acids. The CDR3 spells CASSLDGASGPNEQFF. The CDR3 DNA reads TGTGCCAGCAGCTTAGATGGGGCTAGCGGTCCCAATGAGCAGTTCTTC.

The rearrangement joins TRBV7-8 to TRBJ2-7; D not certain. V dropped 5 bases and J dropped 1 base, with 15 bases sitting between them. The germline CDR1 and CDR2 sequences are SGHVS and FQNEAQ. There are 15 residues in the CDR3. CDR3 region: CASSPVTTPSYEQYF. The CDR3, as DNA: TGTGCCAGCAGCCCCGTGACAACCCCATCCTACGAGCAGTACTTC.

The rearrangement links TRBV4-1 to TRBJ2-1; 12 nucleotides align to TRBD2. This CDR3 contains 16 residues. Germline CDR1 reads MGHRA; CDR2 reads YSYEKL. The V and J ends lost 4 bases and 9 bases, in that order; junction bases with no gene match: 10. The CDR3 sequence: CASSPRLAGARIEQFF. CDR3 nucleotide sequence: TGCGCCAGCAGCCCACGACTAGCGGGAGCTCGGATTGAGCAGTTCTTC.

The rearrangement joins TRBV5-4 to TRBJ2-4, with D tentatively TRBD1 or TRBD2 (7 bases each). There are 15 residues in the CDR3. Germline V gene data show CDR1 as SGHNT and CDR2 as YYREEE (reference sequence). V dropped 2 bases and J dropped 7 bases, with 16 bases sitting between them. The CDR3 DNA reads TGTGCCAGCAGCTTCCCAGGGGGGGCGGGTAACATTCAGTACTTC. As protein: CASSFPGGAGNIQYF. Combining the CDR3 with reference TRBV5-4 and TRBJ2-4 gives the whole variable domain ETGVTQSPTHLIKTRGQQVTLRCSSQSGHNTVSWYQQALGQGPQFIFQYYREEENGRGNFPPRFSGLQFPNYSSELNVNALELDDSALYLCASSFPGGAGNIQYFGAGTRLSVL.